These T cell receptor beta chains were read from a single sample in a study of response to subunit inactivated influenza vaccine. Via MiXCR, TCRdb re-called the RT-PCR reads, giving one row per CDR3 protein. The sample gives over 400,000 distinct CDR3 sequences, approximately 10% of which show up once; more than 10% is in the top ten. Material: PBMCs from blood, obtained around seven weeks after vaccination. The receptor set was obtained from a man aged 45-65 years who received an inactivated influenza vaccine. Both conserved end residues are part of each CDR3. The D gene is left open where the match is weak. For some rows the clone size is stated as once, few or many, or as a class when expanded; others skip it.

v_gene: TRBV7-8; abundance: many; d_gene: TRBD1; j_gene: TRBJ2-7; CDR3aa: CASSLVFGTGAYEQYF; CDR3nt: TGTGCCAGCAGCTTAGTTTTTGGGACAGGGGCCTACGAGCAGTACTTC
v_gene: TRBV5-1; abundance: many; d_gene: .; j_gene: TRBJ2-1; CDR3aa: CASSLDYRAQLTNEQFF; CDR3nt: TGCGCCAGCAGCTTGGATTATAGGGCGCAACTAACAAATGAGCAGTTCTTC
v_gene: TRBV7-3; abundance: .; d_gene: .; j_gene: TRBJ2-1; CDR3aa: CASSLDLKSEQFF; CDR3nt: TGTGCCAGCAGCTTGGACCTGAAGAGTGAGCAGTTCTTC
v_gene: TRBV3-1; abundance: once; d_gene: TRBD1; j_gene: TRBJ2-5; CDR3aa: CASSQGTGWQGTQNF; CDR3nt: TGTGCCAGCAGCCAAGGGACAGGGTGGCAGGGGACCCAGAACTTC
v_gene: TRBV6-1; abundance: few; d_gene: TRBD1; j_gene: TRBJ1-1; CDR3aa: CATSGTERVTEAFF; CDR3nt: TGTGCCACCTCCGGGACAGAGCGAGTCACTGAAGCTTTCTTT
v_gene: TRBV5-1; abundance: many; d_gene: .; j_gene: TRBJ2-2; CDR3aa: CASSLVTGRTGELFF; CDR3nt: TGCGCCAGCAGCTTAGTAACAGGGAGGACCGGGGAGCTGTTTTTT
v_gene: TRBV6-1; abundance: many; d_gene: .; j_gene: TRBJ1-1; CDR3aa: CASSEGRAEAFF; CDR3nt: TGTGCCAGCAGTGAGGGCAGGGCAGAAGCTTTCTTT
v_gene: TRBV7-2; abundance: few; d_gene: TRBD2; j_gene: TRBJ2-7; CDR3aa: CASSLVGGISAYEQYF; CDR3nt: TGTGCCAGCAGCTTAGTGGGAGGGATAAGCGCCTACGAGCAGTACTTC
v_gene: TRBV20-1; abundance: many; d_gene: TRBD2; j_gene: TRBJ2-3; CDR3aa: CSASILAGGTDTQYF; CDR3nt: TGCAGTGCTAGTATCCTAGCGGGAGGGACAGATACGCAGTATTTT
v_gene: TRBV20-1; abundance: .; d_gene: TRBD2; j_gene: TRBJ2-1; CDR3aa: CSALLAGGQTEQFF; CDR3nt: TGCAGTGCTCTACTAGCGGGGGGGCAGACTGAGCAGTTCTTC
v_gene: TRBV9; abundance: .; d_gene: .; j_gene: TRBJ1-6; CDR3aa: CASSIGPGGPLHF; CDR3nt: TGTGCCAGCAGCATCGGGCCTGGTGGACCCCTCCACTTT
v_gene: TRBV20-1; abundance: many; d_gene: .; j_gene: TRBJ2-3; CDR3aa: CSGVQGITDTQYF; CDR3nt: TGCAGTGGGGTGCAGGGGATCACAGATACGCAGTATTTT
v_gene: TRBV11-1; abundance: once; d_gene: TRBD2; j_gene: TRBJ2-3; CDR3aa: CASSLAPLARPDTQYF; CDR3nt: TGTGCCAGCAGCTTAGCACCACTAGCGAGACCAGATACGCAGTATTTT
v_gene: TRBV28; abundance: many; d_gene: .; j_gene: TRBJ1-5; CDR3aa: CASSSLSSGLFTQPQHF; CDR3nt: TGTGCCAGCAGTTCGTTATCATCCGGACTTTTCACTCAGCCCCAGCATTTT
v_gene: TRBV30; abundance: .; d_gene: .; j_gene: TRBJ1-1; CDR3aa: CAWSVTGMNTEAFF; CDR3nt: TGTGCCTGGAGTGTAACAGGGATGAACACTGAAGCTTTCTTT
v_gene: TRBV20-1; abundance: many; d_gene: .; j_gene: TRBJ2-7; CDR3aa: CSASSPAEQYF; CDR3nt: TGCAGTGCTAGTTCGCCAGCCGAGCAGTACTTC
v_gene: TRBV12-3/TRBV12-4; abundance: .; d_gene: .; j_gene: TRBJ2-4; CDR3aa: CASSLYGLGHSYF; CDR3nt: TGTGCCAGCAGTTTGTACGGGCTGGGACATAGTTACTTC
v_gene: TRBV12-3/TRBV12-4; abundance: many; d_gene: .; j_gene: TRBJ2-7; CDR3aa: CASRKTGSSYEQYF; CDR3nt: TGTGCCAGCAGAAAGACAGGTAGCTCCTACGAGCAGTACTTC
v_gene: TRBV10-1; abundance: .; d_gene: .; j_gene: TRBJ2-2; CDR3aa: CASSESRGRTGELFF; CDR3nt: TGCGCCAGCAGTGAGTCCCGGGGTCGGACCGGGGAGCTGTTTTTT
v_gene: TRBV6-5; abundance: .; d_gene: .; j_gene: TRBJ2-2; CDR3aa: CASSYPGGAGELFF; CDR3nt: TGTGCCAGCAGTTACCCGGGGGGCGCCGGGGAGCTGTTTTTT
v_gene: TRBV20-1; abundance: many; d_gene: TRBD2; j_gene: TRBJ2-1; CDR3aa: CSVQPLAGGTPEQFF; CDR3nt: TGCAGTGTCCAGCCCCTAGCGGGGGGTACTCCTGAGCAGTTCTTC
v_gene: TRBV3-1; abundance: many; d_gene: .; j_gene: TRBJ1-3; CDR3aa: CASSQARSSGNTIYF; CDR3nt: TGTGCCAGCAGCCAAGCGCGGAGCTCTGGAAACACCATATATTTT
v_gene: TRBV29-1; abundance: once; d_gene: TRBD2; j_gene: TRBJ2-3; CDR3aa: CSVGLAGTSTDTQYF; CDR3nt: TGCAGCGTTGGGCTAGCGGGAACTAGCACAGATACGCAGTATTTT
v_gene: TRBV20-1; abundance: .; d_gene: TRBD1; j_gene: TRBJ2-1; CDR3aa: CSAPARGRINEQIF; CDR3nt: TGCAGTGCACCCGCGAGGGGGCGGATTAATGAGCAAATCTTC
v_gene: TRBV7-6; abundance: many; d_gene: .; j_gene: TRBJ2-1; CDR3aa: CASSLALFTTFNEQFF; CDR3nt: TGTGCCAGCAGCTTAGCGCTCTTTACCACTTTCAATGAGCAGTTCTTC
v_gene: TRBV6-2/TRBV6-3; abundance: .; d_gene: TRBD1; j_gene: TRBJ2-3; CDR3aa: CASSYSGTGADTQYF; CDR3nt: TGTGCCAGCAGTTACTCCGGGACAGGGGCAGATACGCAGTATTTT
v_gene: TRBV29-1; abundance: many; d_gene: .; j_gene: TRBJ2-1; CDR3aa: CSVKGGPEQFF; CDR3nt: TGCAGCGTTAAAGGTGGTCCCGAGCAGTTCTTC
v_gene: TRBV20-1; abundance: .; d_gene: .; j_gene: TRBJ2-2; CDR3aa: CSARQGAGELFF; CDR3nt: TGCAGTGCTAGACAGGGTGCCGGGGAGCTGTTTTTT
v_gene: TRBV24-1; abundance: few; d_gene: .; j_gene: TRBJ2-1; CDR3aa: CATSESPRGDEQFF; CDR3nt: TGTGCCACCAGTGAGTCTCCAAGGGGGGATGAGCAGTTCTTC
v_gene: TRBV25-1; abundance: many; d_gene: .; j_gene: TRBJ2-3; CDR3aa: CASSVEGFTDTQYF; CDR3nt: TGTGCCAGCAGTGTAGAAGGGTTCACAGATACGCAGTATTTT
v_gene: TRBV28; abundance: once; d_gene: TRBD2; j_gene: TRBJ2-5; CDR3aa: CTSSLKGLAGGLKETQYF; CDR3nt: TGTACCAGCAGTTTAAAAGGCTTAGCGGGGGGTCTTAAAGAGACCCAGTACTTC
v_gene: TRBV20-1; abundance: few; d_gene: .; j_gene: TRBJ1-6; CDR3aa: CSAKSQGVNSPLHF; CDR3nt: TGCAGTGCTAAGAGTCAGGGAGTTAATTCACCCCTCCACTTT
v_gene: TRBV3-1; abundance: .; d_gene: .; j_gene: TRBJ2-3; CDR3aa: CASSPEGVTPTDTQYF; CDR3nt: TGTGCCAGCAGCCCGGAGGGAGTAACCCCCACAGATACGCAGTATTTT
v_gene: TRBV6-2/TRBV6-3; abundance: few; d_gene: TRBD1; j_gene: TRBJ1-5; CDR3aa: CASRRGQNNQPQHF; CDR3nt: TGTGCCAGCAGGAGGGGGCAGAACAATCAGCCCCAGCATTTT
v_gene: TRBV19; abundance: .; d_gene: TRBD1; j_gene: TRBJ2-2; CDR3aa: CASLGQMNTGELFF; CDR3nt: TGTGCCAGTTTGGGACAGATGAACACCGGGGAGCTGTTTTTT
v_gene: TRBV7-2; abundance: many; d_gene: TRBD1; j_gene: TRBJ1-2; CDR3aa: CASSSGQGPSYGYTF; CDR3nt: TGTGCCAGCAGCTCCGGACAGGGACCCTCTTATGGCTACACCTTC
v_gene: TRBV27; abundance: many; d_gene: TRBD2; j_gene: TRBJ2-1; CDR3aa: CASSPYPFSGGAYNEQFF; CDR3nt: TGTGCCAGCAGTCCTTACCCGTTTAGCGGGGGGGCCTACAATGAGCAGTTCTTC
v_gene: TRBV12-3/TRBV12-4; abundance: many; d_gene: .; j_gene: TRBJ2-2; CDR3aa: CASSPGAGGELFF; CDR3nt: TGTGCCAGCTCACCCGGTGCTGGCGGGGAGCTGTTTTTT
v_gene: TRBV7-6; abundance: few; d_gene: TRBD1; j_gene: TRBJ1-4; CDR3aa: CASSLAYRGTNEKLFF; CDR3nt: TGTGCCAGCAGCTTAGCCTACAGGGGAACTAATGAAAAACTGTTTTTT
v_gene: TRBV20-1; abundance: many; d_gene: TRBD1; j_gene: TRBJ1-4; CDR3aa: CSAPDRTGGFEKLFF; CDR3nt: TGCAGTGCGCCAGACCGGACAGGGGGCTTTGAAAAACTGTTTTTT
v_gene: TRBV5-6; abundance: many; d_gene: .; j_gene: TRBJ1-5; CDR3aa: CASSLGTRNSNQPQHF; CDR3nt: TGTGCCAGCAGCTTGGGCACAAGGAATAGCAATCAGCCCCAGCATTTT
v_gene: TRBV20-1; abundance: .; d_gene: TRBD2; j_gene: TRBJ2-5; CDR3aa: CSARKSGDYQETQYF; CDR3nt: TGCAGTGCTAGAAAAAGCGGGGACTATCAAGAGACCCAGTACTTC
v_gene: TRBV28; abundance: few; d_gene: .; j_gene: TRBJ2-6; CDR3aa: CASSFASGHGANVLTF; CDR3nt: TGTGCCAGCAGTTTCGCTTCGGGCCACGGGGCCAACGTCCTGACTTTC
v_gene: TRBV6-2/TRBV6-3; abundance: many; d_gene: .; j_gene: TRBJ2-7; CDR3aa: CASNRRQDYSYEQYF; CDR3nt: TGTGCCAGCAATCGACGACAGGATTACTCCTACGAGCAGTACTTC
v_gene: TRBV5-6; abundance: .; d_gene: .; j_gene: TRBJ2-3; CDR3aa: CASSLFGPTDTQYF; CDR3nt: TGTGCCAGCAGCTTGTTTGGCCCCACAGATACGCAGTATTTT
v_gene: TRBV29-1; abundance: .; d_gene: TRBD2; j_gene: TRBJ2-3; CDR3aa: CSVEKPGLAVNTQYF; CDR3nt: TGCAGCGTTGAGAAACCGGGACTAGCGGTGAATACGCAGTATTTT
v_gene: TRBV5-6; abundance: many; d_gene: TRBD1; j_gene: TRBJ1-3; CDR3aa: CASSFSQTGYQRNTIYF; CDR3nt: TGTGCCAGCAGCTTCAGTCAGACAGGGTATCAGAGGAACACCATATATTTT
v_gene: TRBV7-6; abundance: .; d_gene: .; j_gene: TRBJ1-1; CDR3aa: CASSLTWQGEGVTEAFF; CDR3nt: TGTGCCAGCAGCTTAACGTGGCAGGGTGAAGGGGTGACTGAAGCTTTCTTT
v_gene: TRBV6-2/TRBV6-3; abundance: .; d_gene: .; j_gene: TRBJ2-2; CDR3aa: CASSYSYRGELFF; CDR3nt: TGTGCCAGCAGTTACTCTTACCGCGGGGAGCTGTTTTTT
v_gene: TRBV27; abundance: few; d_gene: .; j_gene: TRBJ2-7; CDR3aa: CASSQRGSLEQYF; CDR3nt: TGTGCCAGCAGTCAAAGGGGCAGTCTCGAGCAGTACTTC
v_gene: TRBV7-2; abundance: many; d_gene: TRBD2; j_gene: TRBJ2-7; CDR3aa: CASSWAGLDYEQYF; CDR3nt: TGTGCCAGCAGCTGGGCCGGACTAGACTACGAGCAGTACTTC
v_gene: TRBV19; abundance: .; d_gene: TRBD1; j_gene: TRBJ2-5; CDR3aa: CASCDRGHRETQYF; CDR3nt: TGTGCCAGTTGCGACAGGGGGCATCGAGAGACCCAGTACTTC
v_gene: TRBV7-9; abundance: few; d_gene: TRBD1; j_gene: TRBJ2-3; CDR3aa: CASSLGTALTDTQYF; CDR3nt: TGTGCCAGCAGCCTGGGGACAGCCCTCACAGATACGCAGTATTTT
v_gene: TRBV5-1; abundance: .; d_gene: .; j_gene: TRBJ2-2; CDR3aa: CASSLNTGAPTGELFF; CDR3nt: TGCGCCAGCAGCTTGAATACGGGGGCCCCCACCGGGGAGCTGTTTTTT